A single T cell receptor (beta chain) is shown here with its context. Under the authors' procedure: Amplification of reference gene primers was used by the study to estimate nucleated cell counts. Libraries were prepared by immunoSEQ multiplex PCR; TCRdb keeps only in-frame clonotypes and omits some of them. D and trimming were read from the DNA, whereas the V and J calls and clone size are those reported in that table. The repertoire includes 350,000 to 500,000 clones, nearly 90% of them detected once, and about 1.4% sits in the top ten. These data are taken from a study of blood T cell repertoires in COVID-19. Losses at the gene ends were 2 bases for V and 6 bases for J; bases not matched to a gene: 11. In germline, CDR1 is SNHLY, CDR2 FYNNEI. This CDR3 has 16 amino acids. This study enrolled people aged about 18 to 90 from roughly 24 US geographic areas. Assignments of participants to cohorts depended upon their own reported clinical history. A PCR-confirmed or clinician-diagnosed COVID-19 case had contacted exposed participants within 2 weeks of entry.

Sequenced material: PBMCs or T cells enriched from blood (not recorded which). The TCR comes from a woman under 30 who had been exposed to COVID-19. V usage is TRBV2 and J usage is TRBJ2-3; 7 bases fit TRBD2. The CDR3 sequence is CASSEPGLAVRDTQYF. The DNA for the CDR3 is TGTGCCAGCAGTGAACCGGGGCTAGCGGTAAGGGATACGCAGTATTTT.